This T cell receptor beta chain was sequenced during a study of T cell responses to AZD1222 COVID-19 vaccine. V lost 6 bases and J lost 4; bases outside the gene matches: 3. Germline V CDR1 and CDR2: SEHNR, FQNEAQ (reference sequence). The CDR3 runs 13 residues. To note about this clone: The target antigen is unknown.

Assay: immunoSEQ multiplex PCR; the TCRdb copy retains only in-frame clones and omits some. The repertoire holds roughly 140,000 clones, with 85% to 95% as singletons. Findings of the study overall: Vaccine-associated CD4 TCRs ranged over spike, dominating at 160-218 and 743-854.

The receptor comes from an adult who received the AZD1222 COVID-19 vaccine. The sequencing here drew on peripheral blood, taken 28 days after the second AZD1222 dose. The chain carries TRBV7-9 and TRBJ1-5, with 7 bases aligning to TRBD1. The CDR3 spells CASSQTGNQPQHF. DNA for the CDR3: TGTGCCAGCAGTCAGACAGGGAATCAGCCCCAGCATTTT.